This section outlines one T cell receptor (beta chain) sequence together with its context. The sample comes from a study of blood T cell repertoires in COVID-19. From germline, CDR1 is MNHEY and CDR2 SMNVEV (reference sequence). The CDR3 is 13 residues long. V lost 2 bases and J 8 bases, leaving 12 bases between the germline ends. In the original workflow: Reference gene primers were amplified, and this amplification served to estimate nucleated cell counts. Sequenced by immunoSEQ multiplex PCR; TCRdb stores in-frame clones only, minus some. V and J calls and clone size are as listed in that table; D and trimming were resolved from the DNA. The sample has under 300,000 clones; 80% to 90% are singletons.

The sequence derives from a woman in her 70s with acute or convalescent COVID-19. The sequenced material came from peripheral blood. This sequence joins TRBV27 and TRBJ1-2; tentative D call: TRBD1 (5 bases). The CDR3 region has the DNA TGTGCCAGCAGTTTAACGGGGGTAGGGGGCTACACCTTC. Amino acid sequence: CASSLTGVGGYTF.